This T cell receptor (beta chain) was sequenced for a study of T cell repertoires in cytomegalovirus infection. Study details: HLA-B-restricted CMV epitopes that are well studied, plus recently identified HLA-C-restricted ones, were used by the study. TCR beta signatures that were public indicated CMV infection and matching HLA type. Findings and caveats of the study: Carriers of CMV and the relevant HLA type were discriminated by public TCR beta frequency.

Points on this clonotype: Its antigen is undetermined.

In germline, CDR1 is LGHNA, CDR2 YSLEER. CDR3 length: 14 residues. Trimming took off 0 bases at V and 8 bases at J, with 13 bases between the two ends. TCRdb called the reads again in MiXCR, with one record for every CDR3 protein. The table shows 700,000 to 900,000 distinct CDR3 sequences, with about 28% occurring only once. The chain has TRBV4-3 and TRBJ1-2; D is undetermined. The source of this sequence is a human donor in good health (CMV status not recorded). Some clones in this sample may be carry-over from other donors' samples. Here the sequenced sample was cultured CD8+ T cells from PBMCs, taken from culture after CMV antigen stimulation. This chain's CDR3 is CASSQESKGGGYTF. The CDR3 bases are TGCGCCAGCAGCCAAGAATCGAAGGGAGGCGGCTACACCTTC.